This T cell receptor beta chain was captured by sequencing in a study of regulatory T cells in long-lasting Graves disease. Study-level background: Treatment with antithyroid drugs for over 5 years, together with positive TSH receptor antibodies, meant persistent Graves' disease.

Study-level findings and limits: Shared public clonotypes totalled a few thousand in persistent patients, compared with about 970 in new patients. When disease was persistent, TRBV28, TRBJ1-2 and TRBJ2-5 were the favored segments.

The junction had 10 bases not matched to a gene; V was cut back by 4 bases and J by 3 bases. This CDR3 region has 16 residues. Per the germline V gene, CDR1 is MDHEN and CDR2 is SYDVKM. Assembly of TCR beta libraries relied on iRepertoire HTBI primers together with Arm-PCR of CDR3 regions. TCRdb used MiXCR to reprocess the multiplex PCR reads, holding one entry per CDR3 protein. The sample carries 650,000 to 700,000 distinct CDR3 sequences, 25% to 35% recorded once. As for time point: persistent/refractory GD, antithyroid drugs over 5 years with positive TRAb. The TCR library was made from RNA extracted from PBMCs. Blood from the periphery, about 9.2 milliliters in all, was drawn into EDTA tubes. This clonotype was observed at least ten times. Its specificity is not known.

The chain combines TRBV28 with TRBJ1-2, with 8 bases matching TRBD1. The sample was peripheral blood mononuclear cells (PBMCs), taken when the disease was refractory, from a patient treated with antithyroid drugs. The sequence came from a female donor with Graves disease. CDR3 coding DNA: TGTGCCAGCAGTTCAGGGGGCGGGAGGCTTGACTATGGCTACACCTTC. Translated: CASSSGGGRLDYGYTF.